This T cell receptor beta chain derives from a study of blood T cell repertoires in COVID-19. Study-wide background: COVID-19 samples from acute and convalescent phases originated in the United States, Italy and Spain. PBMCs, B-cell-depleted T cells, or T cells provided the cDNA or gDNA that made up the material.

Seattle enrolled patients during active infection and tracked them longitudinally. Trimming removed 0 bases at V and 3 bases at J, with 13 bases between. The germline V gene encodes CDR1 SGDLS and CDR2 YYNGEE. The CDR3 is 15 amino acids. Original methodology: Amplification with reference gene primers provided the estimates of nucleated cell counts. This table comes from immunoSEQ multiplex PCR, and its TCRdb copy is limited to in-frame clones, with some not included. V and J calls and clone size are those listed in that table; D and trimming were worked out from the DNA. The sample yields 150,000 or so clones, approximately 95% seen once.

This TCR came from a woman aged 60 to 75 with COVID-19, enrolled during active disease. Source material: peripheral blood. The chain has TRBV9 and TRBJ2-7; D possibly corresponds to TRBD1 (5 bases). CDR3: CASSVGQGLHYEQYF. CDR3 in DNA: TGTGCCAGCAGCGTAGGGCAGGGTTTACACTACGAGCAGTACTTC.